Following are 5 T cell receptor beta chains from one sample sequenced in a study of radiation and T cells in renal cell carcinoma. Assay used: immunoSEQ multiplex PCR; TCRdb lists only in-frame clones, some missing. The sample includes 110,000 to 150,000 clones, around nine tenths of them seen just once. Time point in this sample: baseline pretreatment blood. This sample's treatment: 15 Gy SBRT to primary tumor, nephrectomy 4 weeks later. The sample consisted of blood, taken from a patient whose treatment included radiotherapy and nephrectomy. These receptors were obtained from a woman between 45 and 60 years old with renal cell carcinoma.

The gene calls are TRBV7-9 and TRBJ1-2; TRBD1 matches at 7 bases. Germline CDR1 SEHNR, CDR2 FQNEAQ (reference sequence). Trimming cost V 5 bases and J 3 bases; bases outside gene matches: 6. This CDR3 comprises 14 residues. The CDR3 DNA follows: TGTGCCAGCAGCGTGGGGACAGCCTACTATGGCTACACCTTC. Amino acids: CASSVGTAYYGYTF.

V is TRBV5-1 and J is TRBJ2-1, with TRBD2 matching 8 bases. The CDR3 length is 14 residues. Germline CDR1 and CDR2: SGHRS and YFSETQ. Trimming took 6 bases from V and 10 from J; bases not matched to a gene: 12. CDR3 protein: CASTRVGGAREQFF. In nucleotides, the CDR3 is TGCGCCAGCACCAGGGTCGGGGGGGCCCGAGAGCAGTTCTTC.

The chain recombines TRBV7-9 with TRBJ2-1; either TRBD1 or TRBD2 may fit D (6 bases each). The CDR3 runs to 16 residues. From germline, CDR1 is SEHNR and CDR2 FQNEAQ (reference sequence). V was shortened by 0 bases and J by 3 bases, with 12 bases between the two germline ends. In DNA, the CDR3 is TGTGCCAGCAGCTTAGCTTTAGGGGGACTCTACAATGAGCAGTTCTTC. Translating it yields CASSLALGGLYNEQFF.

This clone was seen a few times. The V gene is TRBV14, the J gene TRBJ2-1; the D is unclear. V lost 4 bases and J lost 10, with 5 bases in between. Germline CDR1 reads SGHDN; CDR2 reads FVKESK. CDR3 length: 10 residues. The CDR3 here is CASSPTEQFF. Written as DNA, the CDR3 is TGTGCCAGCAGCCCGACCGAGCAGTTCTTC.

The chain carries TRBV9 and TRBJ2-7; 12 bases map to TRBD2. The CDR3 spans 16 residues. V was clipped by 4 bases and J by 2 bases; unmatched bases: 7. Germline V gene lookup returns CDR1 SGDLS and CDR2 YYNGEE. For the CDR3, the DNA is TGTGCCAGCAGCTCCACCCTAGCGGGGGGGCCCTACGAGCAGTACTTC. This gives the protein CASSSTLAGGPYEQYF.